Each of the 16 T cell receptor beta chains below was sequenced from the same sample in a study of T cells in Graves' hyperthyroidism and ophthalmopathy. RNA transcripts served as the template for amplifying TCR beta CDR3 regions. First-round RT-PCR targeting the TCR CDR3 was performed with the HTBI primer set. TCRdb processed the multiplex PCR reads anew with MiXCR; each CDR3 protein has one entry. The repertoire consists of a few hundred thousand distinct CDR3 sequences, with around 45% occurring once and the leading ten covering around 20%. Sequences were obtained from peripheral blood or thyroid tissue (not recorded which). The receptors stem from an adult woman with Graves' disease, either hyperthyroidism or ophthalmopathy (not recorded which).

Written as DNA, the CDR3 is TGCGCCAGCAGTGAGTCAAGGGGGGCCTGGCACGAGCAGTACTTC. It codes for CASSESRGAWHEQYF. The chain recombines TRBV10-1 with TRBJ2-7, with D possibly being TRBD1 or TRBD2 (6 bases each). CDR3 length equals 15 residues. Per germline, CDR1 WNHNN and CDR2 SYGVQD (reference sequence). V was clipped by 0 bases and J by 5 bases, with 14 bases between them.

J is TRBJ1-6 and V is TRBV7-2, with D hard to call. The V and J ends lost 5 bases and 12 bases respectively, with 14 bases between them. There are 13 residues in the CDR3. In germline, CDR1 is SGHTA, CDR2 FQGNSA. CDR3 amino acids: CASSQGVGQPLHF. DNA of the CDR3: TGTGCCAGCAGCCAAGGAGTTGGGCAACCCCTCCACTTT.

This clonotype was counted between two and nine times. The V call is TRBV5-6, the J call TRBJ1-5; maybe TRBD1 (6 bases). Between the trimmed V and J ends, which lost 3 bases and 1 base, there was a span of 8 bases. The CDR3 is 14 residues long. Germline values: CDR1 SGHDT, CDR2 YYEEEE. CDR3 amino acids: CASSYRESNQPQHF. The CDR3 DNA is TGTGCCAGCAGCTACAGGGAAAGCAATCAGCCCCAGCATTTT.

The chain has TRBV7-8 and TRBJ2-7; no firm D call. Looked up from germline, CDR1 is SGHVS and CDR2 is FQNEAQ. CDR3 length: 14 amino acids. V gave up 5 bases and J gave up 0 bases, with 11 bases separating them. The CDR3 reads CASSPNSLSYEQYF. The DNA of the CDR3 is TGTGCCAGCAGCCCGAATTCACTCTCCTACGAGCAGTACTTC. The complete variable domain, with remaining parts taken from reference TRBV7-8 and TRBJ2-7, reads GAGVSQSPRYKVAKRGQDVALRCDPISGHVSLFWYQQALGQGPEFLTYFQNEAQLDKSGLPSDRFFAERPEGSVSTLKIQRTQQEDSAVYLCASSPNSLSYEQYFGPGTRLTVT.

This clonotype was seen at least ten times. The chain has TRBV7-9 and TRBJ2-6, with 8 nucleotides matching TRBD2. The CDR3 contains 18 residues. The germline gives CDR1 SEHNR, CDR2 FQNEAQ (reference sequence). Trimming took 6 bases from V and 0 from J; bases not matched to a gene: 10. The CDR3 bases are TGTGCCAGCAGACCCCGTCCCGGGACTAGCTCTGGGGCCAACGTCCTGACTTTC. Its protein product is CASRPRPGTSSGANVLTF.

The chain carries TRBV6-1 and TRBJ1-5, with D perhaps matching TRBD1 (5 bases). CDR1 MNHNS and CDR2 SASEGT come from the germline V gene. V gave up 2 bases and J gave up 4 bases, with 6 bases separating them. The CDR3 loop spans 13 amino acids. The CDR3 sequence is CASSEWGNQPQHF. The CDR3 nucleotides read TGTGCCAGCAGTGAATGGGGGAATCAGCCCCAGCATTTT.

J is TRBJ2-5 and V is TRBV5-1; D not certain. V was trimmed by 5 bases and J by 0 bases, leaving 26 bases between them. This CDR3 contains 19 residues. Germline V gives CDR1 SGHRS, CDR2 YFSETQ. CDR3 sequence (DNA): TGCGCCAGCAGTCCGGGCCTCTTAAGGAACTTTAAGTACCAAGAGACCCAGTACTTC. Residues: CASSPGLLRNFKYQETQYF. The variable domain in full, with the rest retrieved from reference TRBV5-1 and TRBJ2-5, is KAGVTQTPRYLIKTRGQQVTLSCSPISGHRSVSWYQQTPGQGLQFLFEYFSETQRNKGNFPGRFSGRQFSNSRSEMNVSTLELGDSALYLCASSPGLLRNFKYQETQYFGPGTRLLVL.

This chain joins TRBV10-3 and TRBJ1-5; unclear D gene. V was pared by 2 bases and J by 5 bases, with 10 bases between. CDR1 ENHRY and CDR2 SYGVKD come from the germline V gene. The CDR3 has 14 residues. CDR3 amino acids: CAISEEAWDQPQHF. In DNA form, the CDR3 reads TGTGCCATCAGTGAGGAGGCGTGGGATCAGCCCCAGCATTTT.

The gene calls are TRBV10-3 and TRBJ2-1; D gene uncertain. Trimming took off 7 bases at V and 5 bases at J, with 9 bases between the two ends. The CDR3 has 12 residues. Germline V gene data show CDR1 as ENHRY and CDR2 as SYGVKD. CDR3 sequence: CAITTANNEQFF. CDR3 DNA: TGTGCCATCACCACAGCGAACAATGAGCAGTTCTTC.

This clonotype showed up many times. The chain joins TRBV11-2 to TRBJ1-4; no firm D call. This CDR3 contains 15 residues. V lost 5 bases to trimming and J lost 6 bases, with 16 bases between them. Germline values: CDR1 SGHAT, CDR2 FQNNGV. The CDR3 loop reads CASSPRGLLDEKLFF. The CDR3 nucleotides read TGTGCCAGCAGCCCCCGAGGCCTCCTGGATGAAAAACTGTTTTTT.

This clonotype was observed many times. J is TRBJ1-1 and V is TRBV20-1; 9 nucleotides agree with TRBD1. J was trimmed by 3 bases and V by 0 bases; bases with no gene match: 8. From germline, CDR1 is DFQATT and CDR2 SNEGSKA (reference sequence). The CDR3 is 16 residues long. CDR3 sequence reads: CSARDRIDRGYTEAFF. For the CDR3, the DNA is TGCAGTGCTAGAGATAGAATCGACAGGGGGTACACTGAAGCTTTCTTT.

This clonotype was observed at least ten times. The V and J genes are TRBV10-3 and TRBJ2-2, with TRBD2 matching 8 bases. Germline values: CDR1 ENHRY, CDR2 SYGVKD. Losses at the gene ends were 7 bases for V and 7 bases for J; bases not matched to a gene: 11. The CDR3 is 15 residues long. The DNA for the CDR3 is TGTGCCATCAACGGGGCTGCGGGAGGAGGCGGGGAGCTGTTTTTT. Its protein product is CAINGAAGGGGELFF.

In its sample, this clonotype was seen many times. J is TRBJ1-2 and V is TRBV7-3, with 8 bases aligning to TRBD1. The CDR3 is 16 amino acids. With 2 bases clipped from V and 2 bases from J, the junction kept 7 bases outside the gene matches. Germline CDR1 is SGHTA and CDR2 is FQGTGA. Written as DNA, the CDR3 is TGTGCCAGCAGCTTAGTCGGGACAGGAGGAAACTATGGCTACACCTTC. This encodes CASSLVGTGGNYGYTF.

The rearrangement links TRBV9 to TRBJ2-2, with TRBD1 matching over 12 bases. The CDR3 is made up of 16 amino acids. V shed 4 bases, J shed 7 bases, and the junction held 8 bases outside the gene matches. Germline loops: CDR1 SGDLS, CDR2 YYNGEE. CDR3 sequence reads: CASSLRDRGLDGELFF. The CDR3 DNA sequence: TGTGCCAGCAGCCTCCGGGACAGGGGGCTTGACGGGGAGCTGTTTTTT.

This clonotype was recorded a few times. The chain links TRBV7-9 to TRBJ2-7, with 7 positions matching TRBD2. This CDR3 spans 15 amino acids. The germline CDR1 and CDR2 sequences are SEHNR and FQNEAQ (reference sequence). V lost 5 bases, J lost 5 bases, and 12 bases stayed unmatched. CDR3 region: CASSNLADLGNEQYF. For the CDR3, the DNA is TGTGCCAGCAGCAACCTAGCGGACCTGGGGAACGAGCAGTACTTC.

The CDR3 coding sequence is TGTGCCAGCACCTGGACAGGGAACCAGCCCCAGCATTTT. Translation: CASTWTGNQPQHF. The chain uses TRBV7-3 and TRBJ1-5; 8 nucleotides align to TRBD1. The CDR3 runs 13 residues. Germline V gene sequence: CDR1 SGHTA, CDR2 FQGTGA. J lost 7 bases, V lost 7 bases, and 6 bases had no gene match.